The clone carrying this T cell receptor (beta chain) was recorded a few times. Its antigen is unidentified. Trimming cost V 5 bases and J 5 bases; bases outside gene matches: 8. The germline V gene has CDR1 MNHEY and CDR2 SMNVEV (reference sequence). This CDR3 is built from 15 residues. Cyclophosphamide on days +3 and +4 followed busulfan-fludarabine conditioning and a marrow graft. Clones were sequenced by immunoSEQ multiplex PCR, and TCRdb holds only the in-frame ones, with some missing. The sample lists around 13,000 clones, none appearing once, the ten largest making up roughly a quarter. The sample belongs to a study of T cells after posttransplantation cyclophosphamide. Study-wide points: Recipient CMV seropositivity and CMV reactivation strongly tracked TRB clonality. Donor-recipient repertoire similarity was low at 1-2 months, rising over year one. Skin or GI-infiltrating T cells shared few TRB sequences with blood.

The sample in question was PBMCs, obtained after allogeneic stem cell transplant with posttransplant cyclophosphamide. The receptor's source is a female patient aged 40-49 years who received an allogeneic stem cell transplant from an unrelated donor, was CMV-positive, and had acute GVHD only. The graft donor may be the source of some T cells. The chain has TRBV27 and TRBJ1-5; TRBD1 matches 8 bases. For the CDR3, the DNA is TGTGCCAGCAGTCCCGGGACAGGTTCCCATCAGCCCCAGCATTTT. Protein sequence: CASSPGTGSHQPQHF.